This T cell receptor (beta chain) was recorded in a study of T-cell memory formation after mild COVID-19. Across the whole study: There were largely donor-specific TCR clusters. Whole-study findings and limits: The authors left the SARS-CoV-2 specificity of second-wave clones peaking on day 37 unconfirmed. CD4+ bias marked clones expanding day 15 to 37, unlike balanced contracting clones.

CDR3 length: 15 amino acids. The V end was cut by 0 bases, the J end by 4 bases, with 12 bases between. Germline CDR1 MGHRA, CDR2 YSYEKL. Constant-segment-primed 5'RACE gave TCR alpha and TCR beta cDNA libraries with sample barcodes and UMIs. Using its own MiXCR run on the 5' RACE reads, TCRdb lists one record per CDR3 protein. Seen here are fewer than 350,000 distinct CDR3 sequences, roughly 8.2% observed once, and the top ten hold around a fifth. Only a few counts were recorded for this clonotype. Its specificity is not known. The material sequenced was PBMCs or a T cell subset sorted from them (not recorded which). The clonotype comes from a man aged 18 to 35 who had mild COVID-19 (a few samples of this study predate the infection). Cell type and time point are not known. The chain uses TRBV4-1 and TRBJ1-2; possible D gene TRBD1, 5 bases. DNA of the CDR3: TGCGCCAGCAGCCAAGATCCGGGGGGATTCTATGGCTACACCTTC. This gives the protein CASSQDPGGFYGYTF.